Listed below are T cell receptor beta chains from one sample, sequenced in a study of circulating and synovial CD4+ cells in juvenile arthritis. The assay was immunoSEQ multiplex PCR, and TCRdb's table has in-frame clones only and misses some. In the table there are some 3,000 clones, roughly 84% of which are singletons. The specimen sequenced was CD4+ T cells from synovial fluid. The receptors stem from a human donor with juvenile idiopathic arthritis. Each CDR3 is given without its conserved first and last residue.

cdr3_length j_call v_call cdr3_aa
10 TRBJ2-5 TRBV29-1 SVGTGQETQY
11 TRBJ2-7 TRBV18 ASSPREGHEQY
12 TRBJ1-1 TRBV18 ASSLGRDLTEAF
16 TRBJ2-1 TRBV9 ASSAYGGALPSYNEQF
11 TRBJ2-3 TRBV9 ASSASGTDTQY
9 TRBJ2-7 TRBV20-1 SARRGNEQY
14 TRBJ2-5 TRBV7-2 ASSFQTSGGWETQY
13 TRBJ1-5 TRBV5-8 ASSLGGTPYQPQH
14 TRBJ1-2 TRBV28 ASSLAPGQGGYGYT
15 TRBJ2-3 TRBV12-2 ASRLWYLAGSTDTQY
11 TRBJ1-1 TRBV7-6 ASSTQPNTEAF
12 TRBJ1-1 TRBV4-1 ASSHLTGNTEAF
11 TRBJ1-2 TRBV7-9 ASTEGGNYGYT
9 TRBJ2-3 TRBV7-9 ATDKEGTQY
14 TRBJ1-5 TRBV19 ASSGRDTRWNQPQH
11 TRBJ1-1 TRBV5-1 ASSERSGDRAF
10 TRBJ2-7 TRBV28 ASRTTGGEQY
14 TRBJ1-2 TRBV4-2 ASSHAPLVNNYGYT
15 TRBJ2-3 TRBV4-1 ASSQEGGSRTPDTQY
12 TRBJ1-4 TRBV7-2 ASRPRTDGEKLF
14 TRBJ2-5 TRBV7-2 ASSFSSGVLQETQY
13 TRBJ1-4 TRBV30 AWSVGGQGGEKLF
14 TRBJ2-1 TRBV2 ASSEIFRVHTNEQF
13 TRBJ2-1 TRBV15 ATRGGLAEYNEQF
12 TRBJ1-5 TRBV19 ASSIDNTNQPQH
11 TRBJ1-2 TRBV2 ASKKEGTYGYT
13 TRBJ2-1 TRBV9 ASSPGLAGRNEQF
13 TRBJ2-7 TRBV28 ASTPAGGDSYEQY
15 TRBJ1-6 TRBV7-2 ASSLGRERNYHSPLH
12 TRBJ2-1 TRBV6-1 ASSEGSGDNEQF
12 TRBJ1-3 TRBV15 ATSSRRGGNTIY
13 TRBJ2-7 TRBV5-1 ASRGSAGPYYEQY
11 TRBJ1-2 TRBV7-2 ASSPGDRRGYT
12 TRBJ2-2 TRBV7-8 ASRRTGNTGELF
14 TRBJ1-6 TRBV27 ASSLKGQGNNSPLH